This T cell receptor beta chain was sequenced during a study of CD8 T cells in ankylosing spondylitis. Study outcomes and limitations: Typical of ankylosing spondylitis blood, it appeared, was a TCR beta motif of fewer than 10 highly homologous variants. Disease-linked clones reportedly concentrated significantly in matched ankylosing spondylitis synovial fluid. Some motif variants had been reported before (in reactive arthritis synovial fluid and blood).

Germline V lookup: CDR1 DFQATT, CDR2 SNEGSKA (reference sequence). The CDR3 is 12 residues long. Trimming stripped 6 bases from V and 7 bases from J, with 15 bases between. A few counts support this clonotype. What it binds is not known. Construction of TCR beta libraries was performed using quantitative 5'-RACE with molecular barcodes. TCRdb re-analysed the 5' RACE reads in MiXCR, keeping a single row per CDR3 protein. This table has 350,000 or so distinct CDR3 sequences, about 15% appearing once. The receptor's source is a male donor with ankylosing spondylitis or in good health (not recorded which). This chain uses TRBV20-1 with TRBJ1-2; D uncertain. What was sequenced was blood, either unsorted or a sorted T cell fraction (not recorded which). The CDR3 coding sequence is TGCAGTGCAAAGACCTCCGCAGCTGGCTACACCTTC. Amino acid sequence: CSAKTSAAGYTF.